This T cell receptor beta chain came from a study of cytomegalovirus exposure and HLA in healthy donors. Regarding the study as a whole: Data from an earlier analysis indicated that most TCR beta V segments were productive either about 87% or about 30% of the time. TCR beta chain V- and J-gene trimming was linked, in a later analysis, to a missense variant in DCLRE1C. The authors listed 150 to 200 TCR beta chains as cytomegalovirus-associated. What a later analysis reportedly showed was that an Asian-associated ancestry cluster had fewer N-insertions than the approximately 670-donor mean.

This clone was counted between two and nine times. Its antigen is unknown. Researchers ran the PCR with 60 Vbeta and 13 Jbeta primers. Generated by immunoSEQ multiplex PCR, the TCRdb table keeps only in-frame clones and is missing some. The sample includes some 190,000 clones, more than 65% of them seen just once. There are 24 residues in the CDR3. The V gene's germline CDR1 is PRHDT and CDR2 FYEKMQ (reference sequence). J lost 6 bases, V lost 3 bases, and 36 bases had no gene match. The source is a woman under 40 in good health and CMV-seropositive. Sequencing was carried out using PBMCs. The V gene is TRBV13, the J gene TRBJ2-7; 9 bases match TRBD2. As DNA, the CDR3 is TGTGCCAGCAGCTTCTCTGCTTTCGCGGGTCTGGGGCTAGCGGGGCCCCAGGCTCAGGGCGAGCAGTACTTC. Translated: CASSFSAFAGLGLAGPQAQGEQYF.